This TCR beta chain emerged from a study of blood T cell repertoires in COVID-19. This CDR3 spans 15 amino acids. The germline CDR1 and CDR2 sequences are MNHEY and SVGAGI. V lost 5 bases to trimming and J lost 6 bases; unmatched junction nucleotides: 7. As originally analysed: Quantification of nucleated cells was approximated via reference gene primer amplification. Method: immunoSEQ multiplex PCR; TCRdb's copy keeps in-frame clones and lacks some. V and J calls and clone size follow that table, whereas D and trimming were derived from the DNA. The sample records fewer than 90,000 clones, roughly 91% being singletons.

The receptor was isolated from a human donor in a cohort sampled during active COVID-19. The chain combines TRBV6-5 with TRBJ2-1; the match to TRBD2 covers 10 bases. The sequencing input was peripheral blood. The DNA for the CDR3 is TGTGCCAGCAGTAAACTAGCGGGGCGTGGCAATGAGCAGTTCTTC. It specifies CASSKLAGRGNEQFF.